The 24 T cell receptor beta chains given below trace back to one sample, sequenced in a study of cytomegalovirus exposure and HLA in healthy donors. Repertoires were generated with immunoSEQ multiplex PCR, while TCRdb's copy carries only in-frame clones and drops some. The repertoire consists of 100,000 to 150,000 clones, with 86% occurring once and the leading ten covering around 5%. Material: PBMCs. These receptor sequences come from a man aged 18 to 30 in good health and CMV-seronegative.

The chain links TRBV5-1 to TRBJ2-3, with 9 positions matching TRBD2. This CDR3 contains 16 residues. Unmatched junction bases numbered 4, after V lost 0 bases and J lost 2 bases. Germline CDR1 is SGHRS and CDR2 is YFSETQ. CDR3 nucleotides: TGCGCCAGCAGCTTGGCGGCTAGCGGGACCACAGATACGCAGTATTTT. Translating it yields CASSLAASGTTDTQYF. Full variable domain (rest looked up from reference TRBV5-1 and TRBJ2-3): KAGVTQTPRYLIKTRGQQVTLSCSPISGHRSVSWYQQTPGQGLQFLFEYFSETQRNKGNFPGRFSGRQFSNSRSEMNVSTLELGDSALYLCASSLAASGTTDTQYFGPGTRLTVL.

The chain uses TRBV10-2 and TRBJ2-7, with D possibly being TRBD2 (6 bases). The germline gives CDR1 WSHSY, CDR2 SAAADI. There are 15 residues in the CDR3. The V and J ends lost 6 bases and 7 bases respectively, with 22 bases between them. Here the CDR3 DNA reads TGCGCCAGCAGAGCCGGAGGGATCTCCCCGGGGGAGCAGTACTTC. It yields the protein CASRAGGISPGEQYF.

This sequence joins TRBV5-1 and TRBJ2-1; 9 bases are shared with TRBD2. This CDR3 has 15 residues. CDR1 and CDR2 (germline): SGHRS, YFSETQ. The V segment lost 4 bases and the J segment 6 bases; nucleotides outside the gene matches: 8. CDR3 in DNA: TGCGCCAGCAGCCCGGGACTAGCCGAAATCAATGAGCAGTTCTTC. It yields the protein CASSPGLAEINEQFF.

This rearrangement joins TRBV6-4 to TRBJ2-5; D is undetermined. The V gene lost 0 bases and the J gene lost 5 bases, with 13 bases spanning the gap. CDR1 is MRHNA and CDR2 is SNTAGT in the germline V gene. The CDR3 extends over 15 amino acids. This chain's CDR3 is CASSDSCAIEETQYF. As DNA, the CDR3 is TGTGCCAGCAGTGACTCTTGTGCTATTGAGGAGACCCAGTACTTC.

The rearrangement uses TRBV6-4 and TRBJ1-4; maybe TRBD1 (6 bases). The V gene's germline CDR1 is MRHNA and CDR2 SNTAGT. The CDR3 loop spans 18 amino acids. The V end was cut by 3 bases, the J end by 7 bases, with 24 bases between. The CDR3 nucleotides are TGTGCCAGCAGTGAGGAAAGGCTACAACAGGGATCGAGTGAAAAACTGTTTTTT. This encodes CASSEERLQQGSSEKLFF.

This chain links TRBV28 with TRBJ2-3; D gene ambiguous. This CDR3 is 14 amino acids long. Per the germline V gene, CDR1 is MDHEN and CDR2 is SYDVKM. The CDR3 nucleotides read TGTGCGACACGTTTGGGCAAGAGCACAGATACGCAGTATTTT. Translation: CATRLGKSTDTQYF.

The chain uses TRBV18 and TRBJ1-2; D uncertain. CDR1 is KGHSH, CDR2 LQKENI, per germline. The CDR3 has 13 amino acids. V was cut by 6 bases and J by 4 bases, with 12 bases left in between. The CDR3 DNA follows: TGTGCCAGCTCCCCAGAGACTTCCTATGGCTACACCTTC. This translates into CASSPETSYGYTF.

Note on this clone: One end of the junction is discordant with germline, which a read error may explain. This rearrangement joins TRBV25-1 to TRBJ2-1, with no clear D. The CDR3 loop spans 15 amino acids. Germline V gene data show CDR1 as MGHDK and CDR2 as SYGVNS. The CDR3 reads CASGDSWRSNNEQFF. The CDR3 coding sequence is TGTGCCAGCGGTGACTCCTGGCGGAGCAACAATGAGCAGTTCTTC.

This rearrangement joins TRBV7-8 to TRBJ2-2; 10 bases are a match to TRBD2. Looked up from germline, CDR1 is SGHVS and CDR2 is FQNEAQ. The V gene end was trimmed by 4 bases and the J gene end by 6 bases; junction bases not matched to a gene: 5. This CDR3 region has 15 residues. The CDR3: CASSSSGRVAGELFF. CDR3 nucleotides: TGTGCCAGCAGCTCTAGCGGGAGAGTGGCCGGGGAGCTGTTTTTT.

The genes are TRBV10-3 and TRBJ1-3; D not certain. The CDR3 runs to 16 residues. The germline V gene encodes CDR1 ENHRY and CDR2 SYGVKD. V was trimmed by 0 bases and J by 0 bases, leaving 9 bases between them. The CDR3 here is CAISESGGDSGNTIYF. CDR3 nucleotide sequence: TGTGCCATCAGTGAGTCCGGCGGAGACTCTGGAAACACCATATATTTT.

This clone has a single count. The gene calls are TRBV6-4 and TRBJ2-3; 8 bases match TRBD2. The CDR3 sequence is 16 residues long. Germline CDR1 reads MRHNA; CDR2 reads SNTAGT. The V segment lost 4 bases and the J segment 7 bases; nucleotides outside the gene matches: 13. The CDR3, as DNA: TGTGCCAGCAGTGCATATCAAGCGGGAGAAGGATATACGCAGTATTTT. It is translated as CASSAYQAGEGYTQYF.

The V and J genes are TRBV6-5 and TRBJ1-1, with 7 bases lining up with TRBD1. The V gene end was trimmed by 6 bases and the J gene end by 4 bases; junction bases not matched to a gene: 11. This CDR3 contains 15 residues. The germline V gene encodes CDR1 MNHEY and CDR2 SVGAGI. The CDR3 loop is CASSRNRGEGTEAFF. CDR3 DNA: TGTGCCAGCAGCCGAAACAGGGGAGAGGGCACTGAAGCTTTCTTT.

The chain combines TRBV13 with TRBJ2-7, with TRBD1 matching 7 bases. J was trimmed by 2 bases and V by 2 bases; bases with no gene match: 3. Germline V gives CDR1 PRHDT, CDR2 FYEKMQ (reference sequence). The CDR3 consists of 14 residues. In nucleotides, the CDR3 is TGTGCCAGCAGCTTATATGACAGGGCCTACGAGCAGTACTTC. It is translated as CASSLYDRAYEQYF.

The chain carries TRBV5-1 and TRBJ1-4; 10 bases line up with TRBD1. Per germline, CDR1 SGHRS and CDR2 YFSETQ. The CDR3 consists of 15 residues. V gave up 3 bases and J gave up 8 bases; unmatched junction bases: 7. The CDR3 nucleotides are TGCGCCAGCAGCTCACCGGGACAGGGGAGGGAAAAACTGTTTTTT. It yields the protein CASSSPGQGREKLFF.

The chain employs TRBV19 and TRBJ2-3; D is possibly TRBD2 (5 bases). CDR3 length: 11 amino acids. The V and J ends lost 8 bases and 3 bases respectively, with 6 bases between them. The germline CDR1 and CDR2 sequences are LNHDA and SQIVND (reference sequence). CDR3 region: CASGLTDTQYF. CDR3 sequence (DNA): TGTGCCAGTGGACTTACAGATACGCAGTATTTT. The variable domain in full, with the rest retrieved from reference TRBV19 and TRBJ2-3, is DGGITQSPKYLFRKEGQNVTLSCEQNLNHDAMYWYRQDPGQGLRLIYYSQIVNDFQKGDIAEGYSVSREKKESFPLTVTSAQKNPTAFYLCASGLTDTQYFGPGTRLTVL.

This rearrangement joins TRBV27 to TRBJ2-7, with 10 bases that match TRBD2. Germline CDR1 is MNHEY and CDR2 is SMNVEV (reference sequence). This CDR3 is built from 14 residues. Germline trimming cut 4 bases from V and 4 bases from J; bases unmatched to any gene: 4. The CDR3: CASSSEREGYEQYF. The CDR3 DNA sequence: TGTGCCAGCAGTTCGGAGCGGGAGGGGTACGAGCAGTACTTC.

The chain links TRBV4-1 to TRBJ1-5; D is possibly TRBD1 (5 bases). V was pared by 1 base and J by 6 bases, with 7 bases between. CDR1 and CDR2 from the germline V gene are MGHRA and YSYEKL. This CDR3 has 13 amino acids. CDR3 DNA: TGCGCCAGCAGCCAAGCCCAGGGTCAGCCCCAGCATTTT. Its translation is CASSQAQGQPQHF.

This sequence joins TRBV2 and TRBJ2-1, with 8 bases fitting TRBD1. This CDR3 has 16 amino acids. Germline lookup yields CDR1 SNHLY and CDR2 FYNNEI. V shed 0 bases, J shed 6 bases, and the junction held 7 bases outside the gene matches. CDR3 sequence: CASSEALTGEANEQFF. Written as DNA, the CDR3 is TGTGCCAGCAGTGAAGCGTTGACAGGGGAAGCCAATGAGCAGTTCTTC.

This chain links TRBV5-4 with TRBJ2-2; 15 nucleotides match TRBD2. After removal of 4 bases from V and 6 bases from J, the junction contained 4 bases not matched to a gene. This CDR3 has 16 residues. Per the germline V gene, CDR1 is SGHNT and CDR2 is YYREEE (reference sequence). CDR3 sequence reads: CASSPGLAGGSGELFF. CDR3 in DNA: TGTGCCAGCAGCCCGGGACTAGCGGGAGGTTCCGGGGAGCTGTTTTTT.

This clone is a singleton in its sample. The rearrangement joins TRBV29-1 to TRBJ2-3, with 10 bases fitting TRBD2. V trimming: 4 bases; J trimming: 2 bases; junction bases outside the gene matches: 3. Germline loops: CDR1 SQVTM, CDR2 ANQGSEA. The CDR3 is made up of 14 amino acids. In DNA, the CDR3 is TGCAGCGTTGCAGGGACTAGCGACACAGATACGCAGTATTTT. This translates into CSVAGTSDTDTQYF.

The J gene is TRBJ2-2, the V gene TRBV9; 8 bases map to TRBD2. The CDR3 spans 18 residues. In germline, CDR1 is SGDLS, CDR2 YYNGEE. The V segment lost 0 bases and the J segment 5 bases; nucleotides outside the gene matches: 12. CDR3 residues: CASSVEGELAGVTGELFF. The CDR3 bases are TGTGCCAGCAGCGTAGAGGGCGAGCTAGCGGGTGTTACCGGGGAGCTGTTTTTT.

In its sample, this clone was seen a few times. This chain uses TRBV4-1 with TRBJ2-7; TRBD1 is a possible D gene (5 bases). The V and J ends lost 3 bases and 2 bases respectively, with 14 bases between them. The CDR3 is 15 amino acids. CDR1 is MGHRA, CDR2 YSYEKL, per germline. The CDR3 bases are TGCGCCAGCAGCCAGGGCGGACATCCGACCTACGAGCAGTACTTC. Protein sequence: CASSQGGHPTYEQYF.

The rearrangement links TRBV6-5 to TRBJ1-2; weak D call: TRBD1 (5 bases). Germline values: CDR1 MNHEY, CDR2 SVGAGI. The ends were cut back, 0 bases at V and 7 bases at J, with 18 bases in the middle. The CDR3 is made up of 16 amino acids. For the CDR3, the DNA is TGTGCCAGCAGTTACTCGTCAGGTGGGGGGTTTGGTGGCTACACCTTC. Translating it yields CASSYSSGGGFGGYTF.

This clone turned up a few times. The genes are TRBV7-6 and TRBJ2-7; tentative D call: TRBD2 (6 bases). CDR1 SGHVS and CDR2 FNYEAQ come from the germline V gene. The CDR3 runs to 13 residues. Deletions cut 5 bases from V and 7 bases from J, with 15 bases between. The DNA for the CDR3 is TGTGCCAGCAGCCCGGACTACCCTGGGGAGCAGTACTTC. Translation: CASSPDYPGEQYF.